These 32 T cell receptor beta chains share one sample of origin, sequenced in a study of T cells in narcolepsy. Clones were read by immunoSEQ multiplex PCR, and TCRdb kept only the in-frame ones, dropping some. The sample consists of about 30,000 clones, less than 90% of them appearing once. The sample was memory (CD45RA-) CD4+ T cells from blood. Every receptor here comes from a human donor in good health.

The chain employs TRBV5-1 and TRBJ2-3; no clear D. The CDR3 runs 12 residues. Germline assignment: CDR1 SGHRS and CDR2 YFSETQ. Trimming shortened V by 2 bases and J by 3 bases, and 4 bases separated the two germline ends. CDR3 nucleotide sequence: TGCGCCAGCAGCTTCCCTACAGATACGCAGTATTTT. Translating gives CASSFPTDTQYF. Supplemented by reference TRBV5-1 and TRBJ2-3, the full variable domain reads KAGVTQTPRYLIKTRGQQVTLSCSPISGHRSVSWYQQTPGQGLQFLFEYFSETQRNKGNFPGRFSGRQFSNSRSEMNVSTLELGDSALYLCASSFPTDTQYFGPGTRLTVL.

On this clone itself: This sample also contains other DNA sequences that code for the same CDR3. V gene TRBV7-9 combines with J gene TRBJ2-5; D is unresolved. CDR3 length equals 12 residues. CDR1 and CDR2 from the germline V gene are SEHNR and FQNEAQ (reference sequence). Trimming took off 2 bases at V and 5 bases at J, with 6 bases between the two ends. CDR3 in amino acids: CASSLISETQYF. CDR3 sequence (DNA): TGTGCCAGCAGCTTAATATCGGAGACCCAGTACTTC.

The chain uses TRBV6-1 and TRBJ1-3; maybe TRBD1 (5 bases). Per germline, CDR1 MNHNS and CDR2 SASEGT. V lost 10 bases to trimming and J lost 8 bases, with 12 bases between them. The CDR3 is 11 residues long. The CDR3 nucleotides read TGTGCCACCCGGTTGGGGGACACCATATATTTT. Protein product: CATRLGDTIYF.

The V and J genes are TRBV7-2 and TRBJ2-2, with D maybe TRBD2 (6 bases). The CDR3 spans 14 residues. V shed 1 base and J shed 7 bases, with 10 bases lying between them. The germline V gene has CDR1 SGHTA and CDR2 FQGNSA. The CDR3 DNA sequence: TGTGCCAGCAGCTTAGTGGGGGGTAACGGGGAGCTGTTTTTT. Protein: CASSLVGGNGELFF. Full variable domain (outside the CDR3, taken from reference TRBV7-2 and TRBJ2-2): GAGVSQSPSNKVTEKGKDVELRCDPISGHTALYWYRQSLGQGLEFLIYFQGNSAPDKSGLPSDRFSAERTGGSVSTLTIQRTQQEDSAVYLCASSLVGGNGELFFGEGSRLTVL.

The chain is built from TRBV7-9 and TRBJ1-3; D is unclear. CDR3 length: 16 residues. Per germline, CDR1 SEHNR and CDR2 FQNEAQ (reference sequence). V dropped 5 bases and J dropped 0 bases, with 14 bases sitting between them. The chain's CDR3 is CASSIGNPYSGNTIYF. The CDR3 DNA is TGTGCCAGCAGCATAGGGAACCCCTACTCTGGAAACACCATATATTTT.

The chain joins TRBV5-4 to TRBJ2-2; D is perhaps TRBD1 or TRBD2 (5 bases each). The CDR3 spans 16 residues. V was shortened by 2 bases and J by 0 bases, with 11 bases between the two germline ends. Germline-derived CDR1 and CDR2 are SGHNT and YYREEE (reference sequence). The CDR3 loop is CASSLYMGANTGELFF. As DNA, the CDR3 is TGTGCCAGCAGCTTATATATGGGGGCGAACACCGGGGAGCTGTTTTTT.

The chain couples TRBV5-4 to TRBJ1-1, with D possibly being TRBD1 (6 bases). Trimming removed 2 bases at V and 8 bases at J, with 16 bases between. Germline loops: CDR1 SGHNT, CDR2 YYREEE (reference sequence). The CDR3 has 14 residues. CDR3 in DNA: TGTGCCAGCAGCTTACTAACCCGGGGGGCCGAAGCTTTCTTT. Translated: CASSLLTRGAEAFF.

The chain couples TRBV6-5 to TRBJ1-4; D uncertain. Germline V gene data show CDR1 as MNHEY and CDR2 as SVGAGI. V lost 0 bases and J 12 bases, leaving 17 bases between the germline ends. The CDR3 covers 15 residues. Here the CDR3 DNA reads TGTGCCAGCAGTTACTCCGGGGTTGGATTCGAAGAACTGTTTTTT. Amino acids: CASSYSGVGFEELFF.

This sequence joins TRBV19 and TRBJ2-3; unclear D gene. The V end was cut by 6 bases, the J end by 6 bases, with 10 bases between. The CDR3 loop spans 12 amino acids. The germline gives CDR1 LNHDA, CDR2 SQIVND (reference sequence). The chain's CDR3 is CASSSALDTQYF. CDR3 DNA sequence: TGTGCCAGTAGCTCTGCCTTGGATACGCAGTATTTT.

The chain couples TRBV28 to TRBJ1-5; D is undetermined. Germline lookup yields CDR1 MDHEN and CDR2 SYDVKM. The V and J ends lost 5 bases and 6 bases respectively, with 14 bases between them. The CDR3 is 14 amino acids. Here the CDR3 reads CASSVSEFSQPQHF. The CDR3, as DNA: TGTGCCAGCAGTGTAAGTGAATTCAGTCAGCCCCAGCATTTT.

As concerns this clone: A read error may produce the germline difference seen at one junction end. The CDR3 sequence: CACSLGVNTEAFF. Here the CDR3 DNA reads TGTGCCTGCAGCTTGGGGGTGAACACTGAAGCTTTCTTT. The rearrangement uses TRBV6-1 and TRBJ1-1; TRBD1 is a possible D gene (5 bases). Germline V gives CDR1 MNHNS, CDR2 SASEGT. This CDR3 is built from 13 residues.

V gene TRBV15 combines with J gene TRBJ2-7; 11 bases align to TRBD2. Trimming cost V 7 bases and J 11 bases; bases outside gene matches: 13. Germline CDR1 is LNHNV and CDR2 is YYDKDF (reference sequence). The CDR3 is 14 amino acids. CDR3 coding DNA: TGTGCCACCACCCCCGGGACTAGCGGCCCCGGGGAGTACTTC. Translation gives CATTPGTSGPGEYF.

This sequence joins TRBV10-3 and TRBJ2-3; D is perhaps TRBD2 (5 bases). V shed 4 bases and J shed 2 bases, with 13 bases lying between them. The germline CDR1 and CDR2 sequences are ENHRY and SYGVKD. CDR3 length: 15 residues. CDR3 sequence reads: CAISASSAYTDTQYF. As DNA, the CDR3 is TGTGCCATCAGTGCGAGTAGCGCCTACACAGATACGCAGTATTTT.

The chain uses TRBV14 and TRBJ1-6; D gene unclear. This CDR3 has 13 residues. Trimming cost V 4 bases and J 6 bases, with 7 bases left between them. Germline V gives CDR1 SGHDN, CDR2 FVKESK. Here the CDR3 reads CASSRESNSPLHF. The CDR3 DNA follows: TGTGCCAGCAGCCGAGAGTCTAATTCACCCCTCCACTTT.

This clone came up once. This chain's CDR3 is CVRRSGTGGNEQFF. CDR3 coding DNA: TGTGTCAGAAGATCCGGGACAGGGGGCAATGAGCAGTTCTTC. V gene TRBV7-5 combines with J gene TRBJ2-1; the table calls TRBD1, which could not be checked here. TRBV7-5 is an annotated pseudogene. The CDR3 is 14 amino acids.

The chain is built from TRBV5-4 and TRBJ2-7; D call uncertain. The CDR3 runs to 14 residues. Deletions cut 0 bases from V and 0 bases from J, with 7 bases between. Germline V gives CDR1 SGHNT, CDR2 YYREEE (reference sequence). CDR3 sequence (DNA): TGTGCCAGCAGCTTGGTTCCTCGCTCCTACGAGCAGTACGTC. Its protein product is CASSLVPRSYEQYV.

Written as DNA, the CDR3 is TGTGCCAGCAGCTCCCTCGCCACCGATTTGTTCTACACCTTC. Translated, it gives CASSSLATDLFYTF. The chain employs TRBV7-8 and TRBJ1-2; D gene uncertain. This CDR3 has 14 residues. The V end lost 4 bases, the J end lost 10 bases, and 19 bases lay between the germline ends. Germline CDR1 SGHVS, CDR2 FQNEAQ. The entire variable domain, with the rest obtained from reference TRBV7-8 and TRBJ1-2, is as follows: GAGVSQSPRYKVAKRGQDVALRCDPISGHVSLFWYQQALGQGPEFLTYFQNEAQLDKSGLPSDRFFAERPEGSVSTLKIQRTQQEDSAVYLCASSSLATDLFYTFGSGTRLTVV.

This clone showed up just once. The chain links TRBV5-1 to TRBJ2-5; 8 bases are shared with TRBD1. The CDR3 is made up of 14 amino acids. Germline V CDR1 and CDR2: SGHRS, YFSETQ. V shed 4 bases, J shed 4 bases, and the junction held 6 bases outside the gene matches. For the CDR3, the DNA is TGCGCCAGCAGCAAAGGACAGGGCGGAGAGACCCAGTACTTC. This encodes CASSKGQGGETQYF.

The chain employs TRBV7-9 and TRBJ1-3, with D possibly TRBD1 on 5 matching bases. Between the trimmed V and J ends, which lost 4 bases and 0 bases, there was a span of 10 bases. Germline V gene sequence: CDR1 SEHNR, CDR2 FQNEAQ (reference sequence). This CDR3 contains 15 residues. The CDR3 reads CASSWGRPSGNTIYF. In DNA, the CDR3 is TGTGCCAGCAGCTGGGGCAGACCCTCTGGAAACACCATATATTTT. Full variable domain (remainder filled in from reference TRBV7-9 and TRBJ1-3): DTGVSQNPRHKITKRGQNVTFRCDPISEHNRLYWYRQTLGQGPEFLTYFQNEAQLEKSRLLSDRFSAERPKGSFSTLEIQRTEQGDSAMYLCASSWGRPSGNTIYFGEGSWLTVV.

CDR3: CASSPIGIGELFF. The CDR3 DNA reads TGTGCCAGCAGTCCTATTGGGATCGGGGAGCTGTTTTTT. The V gene is TRBV11-3, the J gene TRBJ2-2; D unclear. The length of the CDR3 is 13 residues. Germline lookup yields CDR1 SGHNT and CDR2 YENEEA. V was cut by 6 bases and J by 7 bases, with 12 bases left in between.

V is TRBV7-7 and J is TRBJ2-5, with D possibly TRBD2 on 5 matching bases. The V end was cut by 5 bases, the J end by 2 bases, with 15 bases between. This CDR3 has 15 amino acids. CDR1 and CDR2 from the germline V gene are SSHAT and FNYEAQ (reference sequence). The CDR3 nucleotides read TGTGCCAGCAGCCCCATCACAAGAGGGCAAGAGACCCAGTACTTC. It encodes CASSPITRGQETQYF. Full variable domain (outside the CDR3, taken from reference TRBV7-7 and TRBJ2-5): GAGVSQSPRYKVTKRGQDVTLRCDPISSHATLYWYQQALGQGPEFLTYFNYEAQPDKSGLPSDRFSAERPEGSISTLTIQRTEQRDSAMYRCASSPITRGQETQYFGPGTRLLVL.

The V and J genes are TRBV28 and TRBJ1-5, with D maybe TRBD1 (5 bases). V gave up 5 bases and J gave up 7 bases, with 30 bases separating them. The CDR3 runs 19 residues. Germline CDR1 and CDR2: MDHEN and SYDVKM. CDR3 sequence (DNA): TGTGCCAGCAGTCTCCTGGGGTGGGGGACCTCCGGTCTCAAGCAGCCCCAGCATTTT. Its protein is CASSLLGWGTSGLKQPQHF.

The CDR3 protein is CASSPPEGWYGYTF. Here the CDR3 DNA reads TGCGCCAGCAGCCCCCCCGAGGGGTGGTATGGCTACACCTTC. The chain has TRBV4-1 and TRBJ1-2, with a possible D match to TRBD1 (5 bases). Trimming left V 4 bases short and J 5 bases short, with 14 bases between. The germline V gene has CDR1 MGHRA and CDR2 YSYEKL. The CDR3 covers 14 residues.

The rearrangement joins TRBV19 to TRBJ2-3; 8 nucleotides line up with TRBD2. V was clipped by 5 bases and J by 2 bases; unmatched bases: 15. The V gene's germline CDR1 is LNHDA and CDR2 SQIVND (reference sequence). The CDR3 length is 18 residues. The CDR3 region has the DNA TGTGCCAGTAGTCAGCCCTTCAGGCGGGGGGCCGTCACAGATACGCAGTATTTT. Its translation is CASSQPFRRGAVTDTQYF.

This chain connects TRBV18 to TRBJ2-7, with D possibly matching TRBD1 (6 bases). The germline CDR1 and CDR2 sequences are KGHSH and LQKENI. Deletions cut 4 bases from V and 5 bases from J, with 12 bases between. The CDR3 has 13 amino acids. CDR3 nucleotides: TGTGCCAGCTCACAAAACCCAGGGGACGAGCAGTACGTC. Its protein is CASSQNPGDEQYV.

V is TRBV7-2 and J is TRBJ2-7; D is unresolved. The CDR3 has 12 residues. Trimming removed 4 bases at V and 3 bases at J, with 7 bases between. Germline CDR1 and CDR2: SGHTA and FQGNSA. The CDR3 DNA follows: TGTGCCAGCAGCTCCGGACGCTACGAGCAGTACTTC. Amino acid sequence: CASSSGRYEQYF.

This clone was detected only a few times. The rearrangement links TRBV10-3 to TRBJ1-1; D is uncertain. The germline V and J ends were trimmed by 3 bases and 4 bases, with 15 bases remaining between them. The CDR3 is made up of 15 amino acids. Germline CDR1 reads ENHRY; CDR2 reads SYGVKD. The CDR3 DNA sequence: TGTGCCATCAGTGATATTCAGGATTGGAGCACTGAAGCTTTCTTT. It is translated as CAISDIQDWSTEAFF.

CDR3 in DNA: TGTGCCAGCAGCGTCTCGGGGACAGGGGTTGAAAAACTGTTTTTT. Amino acids: CASSVSGTGVEKLFF. V gene TRBV6-5 combines with J gene TRBJ1-4; 10 positions match TRBD1. Trimming cost V 6 bases and J 7 bases; bases outside gene matches: 8. Germline V gene data show CDR1 as MNHEY and CDR2 as SVGAGI. The CDR3 length is 15 residues.

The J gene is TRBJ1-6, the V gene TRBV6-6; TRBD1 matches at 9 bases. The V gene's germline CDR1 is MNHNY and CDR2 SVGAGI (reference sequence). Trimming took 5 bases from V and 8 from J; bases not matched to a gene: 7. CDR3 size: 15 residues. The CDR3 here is CASSISGQGHSPLHF. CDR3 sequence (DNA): TGTGCCAGCAGTATATCGGGACAGGGCCATTCACCCCTCCACTTT.

DNA of the CDR3: TGTGCCAGCAGCTGGGACAGCCGTCAGCCCCAGCATTTT. This codes for CASSWDSRQPQHF. The chain links TRBV7-2 to TRBJ1-5, with 7 nucleotides matching TRBD1. The germline V gene has CDR1 SGHTA and CDR2 FQGNSA. With V trimmed by 4 bases and J by 6 bases, 3 bases remained unmatched. This CDR3 is built from 13 residues.

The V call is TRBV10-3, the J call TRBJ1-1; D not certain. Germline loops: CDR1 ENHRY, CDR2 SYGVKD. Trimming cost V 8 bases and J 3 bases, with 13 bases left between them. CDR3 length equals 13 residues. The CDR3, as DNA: TGTGCCATCGCACGGGGTGTAGACACTGAAGCTTTCTTT. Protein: CAIARGVDTEAFF.

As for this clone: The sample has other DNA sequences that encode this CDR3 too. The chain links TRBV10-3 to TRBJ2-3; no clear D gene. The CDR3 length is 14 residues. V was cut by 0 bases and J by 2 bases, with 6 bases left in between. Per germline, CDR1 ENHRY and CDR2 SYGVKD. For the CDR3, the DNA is TGTGCCATCAGTGAGTCGAGAGACACAGATACGCAGTATTTT. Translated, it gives CAISESRDTDTQYF.